A single sample is the source of the 29 T cell receptor beta chains below, sequenced in a study of T cells after yellow fever vaccination. TCRdb ran MiXCR on the 5' RACE reads and lists one entry per CDR3 protein. The table has roughly 520,000 distinct CDR3 sequences, 20% to 25% seen once; the top ten hold less than 20%. This specimen consisted of PBMCs, obtained roughly 20 days after the first yellow fever vaccination. These receptors were taken from a man aged 18 to 29 who received the YFV17D yellow fever vaccine.

This clonotype was detected only a few times. The genes are TRBV5-1 and TRBJ1-1; D gene ambiguous. Trimming pared 4 bases from V and 4 bases from J, leaving 11 bases between. Germline values: CDR1 SGHRS, CDR2 YFSETQ. This CDR3 contains 13 residues. The DNA for the CDR3 is TGCGCCAGCAGCCGGGAAGGGAGCACTGAAGCTTTCTTT. This translates into CASSREGSTEAFF.

This clonotype turned up a few times. V is TRBV24-1 and J is TRBJ1-5; TRBD1 aligns across 9 bases. Germline CDR1 reads KGHDR; CDR2 reads SFDVKD. This CDR3 has 15 amino acids. The V gene end was trimmed by 7 bases and the J gene end by 5 bases; junction bases not matched to a gene: 8. The CDR3 reads CATSPKGQGHQPQHF. CDR3 sequence (DNA): TGTGCCACCAGCCCAAAGGGACAGGGTCATCAGCCCCAGCATTTT.

The chain uses TRBV9 and TRBJ2-2, with 11 bases aligning to TRBD2. The CDR3 is 17 amino acids. Trimming removed 0 bases from V and 0 bases from J; junction bases left unmatched: 1. From germline, CDR1 is SGDLS and CDR2 YYNGEE. The CDR3 region has the DNA TGTGCCAGCAGCGTAGAGACTAGCGGGACGAACACCGGGGAGCTGTTTTTT. The encoded protein is CASSVETSGTNTGELFF.

This clonotype has just a few counts. The chain has TRBV7-9 and TRBJ1-5, with TRBD1 as a possible D gene (5 bases). The V end was cut by 4 bases, the J end by 5 bases, with 12 bases between. Germline CDR1 is SEHNR and CDR2 is FQNEAQ (reference sequence). This CDR3 region has 14 residues. In DNA form, the CDR3 reads TGTGCCAGCAGCTCAGGGATGGGCGATCAGCCCCAGCATTTT. Translated, it gives CASSSGMGDQPQHF. Full variable domain (missing parts from reference TRBV7-9 and TRBJ1-5): DTGVSQNPRHKITKRGQNVTFRCDPISEHNRLYWYRQTLGQGPEFLTYFQNEAQLEKSRLLSDRFSAERPKGSFSTLEIQRTEQGDSAMYLCASSSGMGDQPQHFGDGTRLSIL.

This chain uses TRBV7-8 with TRBJ2-2; perhaps D is TRBD1 or TRBD2 (6 bases each). V shed 6 bases and J shed 3 bases, with 14 bases lying between them. Germline lookup yields CDR1 SGHVS and CDR2 FQNEAQ. CDR3 length equals 15 residues. CDR3 sequence (DNA): TGTGCCAGCAGTCGTAGAAGGGGGGACACCGGGGAGCTGTTTTTT. Amino acids: CASSRRRGDTGELFF.

This clonotype was observed a few times. The gene calls are TRBV11-2 and TRBJ1-6, with a weak D call TRBD1 (5 bases). CDR1 is SGHAT and CDR2 is FQNNGV in the germline V gene. The germline V and J ends were trimmed by 5 bases and 13 bases, with 21 bases remaining between them. This CDR3 contains 15 residues. CDR3 in DNA: TGTGCCAGCAGCGTAGGCCAGGGAGTCGGTTTGCCCCTCCACTTT. This gives the protein CASSVGQGVGLPLHF.

There are a few counts of this clonotype. The CDR3 sequence is CASRVGGLSDEQFF. The CDR3 bases are TGTGCCAGCAGGGTAGGGGGCCTTTCCGATGAGCAGTTCTTC. The rearrangement uses TRBV7-3 and TRBJ2-1; 7 nucleotides match TRBD1. V shed 6 bases, J shed 8 bases, and the junction held 10 bases outside the gene matches. The V gene's germline CDR1 is SGHTA and CDR2 FQGTGA. CDR3 size: 14 residues.

This chain links TRBV20-1 with TRBJ2-3; 7 bases line up with TRBD2. The CDR3 loop spans 15 amino acids. CDR1 is DFQATT, CDR2 SNEGSKA, per germline (reference sequence). Germline trimming cut 3 bases from V and 6 bases from J; bases unmatched to any gene: 12. The CDR3 spells CSARGGTNHADTQYF. CDR3 nucleotide sequence: TGCAGTGCTAGGGGCGGGACTAATCACGCGGATACGCAGTATTTT.

This chain links TRBV5-8 with TRBJ2-7; no clear D. This CDR3 region has 14 residues. Germline CDR1 SGHTS, CDR2 YDEGEE. Trimming removed 5 bases from V and 0 bases from J, with 12 bases in between. This chain's CDR3 is CASRSWLGSYEQYV. The CDR3, as DNA: TGTGCCAGCAGGTCCTGGTTGGGCTCCTACGAGCAGTACGTC.

This clonotype appeared a few times. The chain has TRBV7-2 and TRBJ2-4, with a possible D match to TRBD2 (6 bases). The CDR3 loop spans 13 amino acids. V gave up 5 bases and J gave up 10 bases, with 15 bases separating them. Germline CDR1 SGHTA, CDR2 FQGNSA. The CDR3 here is CASSRDQGLIQYF. CDR3 coding DNA: TGTGCCAGCAGCCGGGACCAGGGACTTATTCAGTACTTC.

This clonotype came up a few times. This chain connects TRBV12-3 or TRBV12-4 to TRBJ2-5; D unresolved. Deletions cut 7 bases from V and 6 bases from J, with 15 bases between. CDR3 length: 13 residues. The CDR3 nucleotides read TGTGCCAGCACCCTCGGAGTAACAAAGACCCAGTACTTC. Protein sequence: CASTLGVTKTQYF.

In its sample, this clonotype was seen a few times. The chain combines TRBV29-1 with TRBJ2-5; 10 nucleotides line up with TRBD1. The CDR3 totals 12 residues. Per the germline V gene, CDR1 is SQVTM and CDR2 is ANQGSEA. The V gene end was trimmed by 3 bases and the J gene end by 5 bases; junction bases not matched to a gene: 0. CDR3 sequence (DNA): TGCAGCGTTGAGGGACAGGGGGAGACCCAGTACTTC. Protein sequence: CSVEGQGETQYF.

This sequence joins TRBV6-5 and TRBJ1-1; D unclear. The CDR3 sequence is 11 residues long. Trimming removed 2 bases from V and 7 bases from J, with 5 bases in between. The germline V gene encodes CDR1 MNHEY and CDR2 SVGAGI. DNA for the CDR3: TGTGCCAGCAGTTACAGGAGTGAAGCTTTCTTT. Encoded protein: CASSYRSEAFF.

The V and J genes are TRBV10-3 and TRBJ2-2; D is tentatively TRBD1 or TRBD2 (5 bases each). Germline V gene data show CDR1 as ENHRY and CDR2 as SYGVKD. The CDR3 extends over 15 amino acids. With 6 bases removed from V and 0 bases from J, the gap between germline ends came to 11 bases. CDR3 amino acids: CAIRAGTSNTGELFF. The DNA of the CDR3 is TGTGCCATCAGGGCCGGGACCTCGAACACCGGGGAGCTGTTTTTT.

Here the CDR3 reads CASSHRGQGANEQFF. CDR3 nucleotide sequence: TGTGCCAGCAGCCATCGGGGACAGGGGGCGAATGAGCAGTTCTTC. This sequence joins TRBV3-1 and TRBJ2-1; 12 nucleotides align to TRBD1. The germline gives CDR1 LGHDT, CDR2 YNNKEL (reference sequence). V gave up 3 bases and J gave up 7 bases; unmatched junction bases: 4. The CDR3 is 15 amino acids.

This clonotype was picked up a small number of times. This chain uses TRBV5-1 with TRBJ1-5; the D is unclear. Trimming took off 3 bases at V and 3 bases at J, with 7 bases between the two ends. This CDR3 region has 13 residues. In germline, CDR1 is SGHRS, CDR2 YFSETQ. Here the CDR3 reads CASSSGDNQPQHF. The CDR3 region has the DNA TGCGCCAGCAGCTCCGGGGACAATCAGCCCCAGCATTTT.

The chain couples TRBV6-2 or TRBV6-3 to TRBJ1-1, with D possibly matching TRBD1 (5 bases). CDR3 length: 13 residues. Trimming left V 7 bases short and J 1 base short, with 10 bases between. Germline V gene data show CDR1 as MNHEY and CDR2 as SVGEGT. The CDR3 DNA reads TGTGCCAGCATGGACACGCGGAACACTGAAGCTTTCTTT. It yields the protein CASMDTRNTEAFF.

The chain links TRBV13 to TRBJ2-4; D ambiguous. The CDR3 runs 15 residues. Germline assignment: CDR1 PRHDT and CDR2 FYEKMQ (reference sequence). Trimming stripped 4 bases from V and 0 bases from J, with 10 bases between. CDR3 region: CASSSSGRAKNIQYF. CDR3 DNA: TGTGCCAGCAGCTCTAGTGGCAGAGCCAAAAACATTCAGTACTTC.

The rearrangement links TRBV3-1 to TRBJ2-1; the D gene is possibly TRBD2 (6 bases). This CDR3 spans 15 amino acids. Looked up from germline, CDR1 is LGHDT and CDR2 is YNNKEL (reference sequence). V lost 4 bases and J 9 bases, leaving 19 bases between the germline ends. The CDR3 DNA reads TGTGCCAGCAGCCCAGAATCAACGGGGAGGAGTGAGCAGTTCTTC. This translates into CASSPESTGRSEQFF.

This clonotype occurred a few times. The chain is built from TRBV7-9 and TRBJ2-2; tentatively, D is TRBD1 (6 bases). CDR3 size: 16 residues. Trimming took off 4 bases at V and 4 bases at J, with 16 bases between the two ends. Germline CDR1 and CDR2: SEHNR and FQNEAQ (reference sequence). CDR3 sequence: CASSSSLGQLTGELFF. The CDR3, as DNA: TGTGCCAGCAGCTCTAGCCTCGGACAGCTCACCGGGGAGCTGTTTTTT.

The chain carries TRBV6-1 and TRBJ2-2; 10 nucleotides match TRBD1. The CDR3 contains 15 residues. The germline CDR1 and CDR2 sequences are MNHNS and SASEGT. V was clipped by 9 bases and J by 5 bases; unmatched bases: 9. CDR3 residues: CASTADRGRTGELFF. CDR3 DNA sequence: TGTGCCAGTACTGCCGACAGGGGGCGAACCGGGGAGCTGTTTTTT.

This clonotype appeared a few times. The chain recombines TRBV10-3 with TRBJ2-5; D is tentatively TRBD1 or TRBD2 (6 bases each). The CDR3 has 14 amino acids. V gave up 4 bases and J gave up 5 bases, with 14 bases separating them. Germline values: CDR1 ENHRY, CDR2 SYGVKD. The CDR3 region has the DNA TGTGCCATCAGTGCGACAGGAGGGGGGGAGACCCAGTACTTC. Its translation is CAISATGGGETQYF.

V usage is TRBV5-1 and J usage is TRBJ1-1; the match to TRBD1 covers 10 bases. This CDR3 spans 16 amino acids. CDR1 is SGHRS and CDR2 is YFSETQ in the germline V gene. J gave up 0 bases and V 7 bases, and 9 bases lay outside the gene matches. The CDR3: CASAPGQGSMNTEAFF. CDR3 in DNA: TGCGCCAGCGCACCGGGACAGGGGTCCATGAACACTGAAGCTTTCTTT.

V usage is TRBV28 and J usage is TRBJ2-1, with 7 bases aligning to TRBD1. The CDR3 is made up of 16 amino acids. Germline trimming cut 2 bases from V and 2 bases from J; bases unmatched to any gene: 6. Germline CDR1 reads MDHEN; CDR2 reads SYDVKM. CDR3 bases: TGTGCCAGCAGTTTAGGCCCCCAGGGGGCCTACAATGAGCAGTTCTTC. Protein product: CASSLGPQGAYNEQFF.

V usage is TRBV27 and J usage is TRBJ1-1; TRBD1 matches 8 bases. This CDR3 is built from 17 residues. The J segment lost 3 bases and the V segment lost 1 base, leaving 10 bases of the junction unmatched. The germline gives CDR1 MNHEY, CDR2 SMNVEV (reference sequence). The CDR3 sequence: CASSLCRGRAWDTEAFF. CDR3 nucleotides: TGTGCCAGCAGTTTATGCAGGGGGCGGGCTTGGGACACTGAAGCTTTCTTT.

V gene TRBV12-3 or TRBV12-4 combines with J gene TRBJ1-5, with TRBD1 identical over 8 bases. V trimming: 5 bases; J trimming: 6 bases; junction bases outside the gene matches: 12. The CDR3 is made up of 16 amino acids. Written as DNA, the CDR3 is TGTGCCAGCAGTCCAGGCCCATACAGGGGGGGTCAGCCCCAGCATTTT. Translated: CASSPGPYRGGQPQHF.

CDR3 sequence (DNA): TGTGCCAGCAGCCTAAAACGGGCCACCGGGGAGCTGTTTTTT. Amino acid sequence: CASSLKRATGELFF. This chain joins TRBV12-3 or TRBV12-4 and TRBJ2-2, with D uncertain. Deletions cut 6 bases from V and 4 bases from J, with 12 bases between. The CDR3 has 14 residues.

The V and J genes are TRBV10-3 and TRBJ2-3, with TRBD1 matching 8 bases. The length of the CDR3 is 17 residues. CDR1 is ENHRY and CDR2 is SYGVKD in the germline V gene. The ends lost 4 bases at V and 2 bases at J; junction bases unmatched: 11. The CDR3 DNA follows: TGTGCCATCAGTGTAGCCCGGACAGGGAAACCCACAGATACGCAGTATTTT. It specifies CAISVARTGKPTDTQYF.

The chain carries TRBV12-3 or TRBV12-4 and TRBJ2-2; D is tentatively TRBD1 or TRBD2 (6 bases each). The CDR3 covers 14 residues. Between the trimmed V and J ends, which lost 10 bases and 5 bases, there was a span of 17 bases. CDR3 loop: CATPRGGLTGELFF. The CDR3 coding sequence is TGTGCCACCCCACGAGGGGGGCTGACCGGGGAGCTGTTTTTT.